This T cell receptor beta chain was identified during a study of beta chain features in type 1 diabetes. Study-wide findings and caveats: Here, the possible influence of HLA type (on TCRB rearrangement) remained unresolved. Patients with Type 1 diabetes showed moderately but significantly shorter TCRB CDR3s in all four CD4+ subsets. The cDNA sequencing approach could over-represent high-TCR-expressing cells.

The CDR3 covers 19 residues. This clone appeared a few times. The target antigen is unknown. Reverse transcribing all isolated RNA meant expressed TCRB transcripts were sequenced. About 3.57 million reads, on average, came from each naive, central memory and regulatory T cell sample. Sequencing was performed with immunoSEQ multiplex PCR; in TCRdb, only in-frame clones are kept and a portion is missing. The sample carries 150,000 to 200,000 clones, around 8.4% recorded once. This sequence originates from a woman aged 18-29 years with type 1 diabetes. The specimen was central memory CD4+ T cells from blood. V usage is TRBV21-1 and J usage is TRBJ2-7; TRBD2 was called by the table and not checked on the DNA. TRBV21-1 is assigned pseudogene status. CDR3 DNA: TGTGCCAGCAGCAAAGGCAGGGAGACTAGCGGGAGTTTTCCCTACGAGCAGTACTTC. Translation: CASSKGRETSGSFPYEQYF.